The 11 T cell receptor beta chains below all came from one sample that was sequenced in a study of shared clonotypes between healthy human individuals. Here immunoSEQ multiplex PCR was the method, and the copy in TCRdb shows in-frame clones only, minus some. The sample records roughly 500,000 clones, more than 65% being singletons. The material sequenced was PBMCs. Source of these receptors: a woman aged 40 to 55 in good health. Some clones in this sample may be carry-over from other donors' samples.

The V gene is TRBV29-1, the J gene TRBJ2-3; D gene unclear. The CDR3 is 17 amino acids. Germline V gives CDR1 SQVTM, CDR2 ANQGSEA. V dropped 5 bases and J dropped 0 bases, with 21 bases sitting between them. DNA of the CDR3: TGCAGCGTTACATCCTTTACTTCATTCTTTAGCACAGATACGCAGTATTTT. The encoded protein is CSVTSFTSFFSTDTQYF.

The chain carries TRBV11-3 and TRBJ2-2; tentative D call: TRBD1 (6 bases). V shed 2 bases and J shed 4 bases, with 11 bases lying between them. Germline lookup yields CDR1 SGHNT and CDR2 YENEEA. This CDR3 spans 15 amino acids. This CDR3 is CASSLSGVVTGELFF. CDR3 DNA sequence: TGTGCCAGCAGCTTATCAGGGGTTGTCACCGGGGAGCTGTTTTTT.

Many counts were recorded for this clone. The V call is TRBV6-1, the J call TRBJ2-1; 9 bases line up with TRBD2. The germline CDR1 and CDR2 sequences are MNHNS and SASEGT. The junction had 7 bases not matched to a gene; V was cut back by 7 bases and J by 3 bases. This CDR3 is 15 amino acids long. CDR3 sequence reads: CASTREGGNYNEQFF. CDR3 sequence (DNA): TGTGCCAGCACGCGGGAGGGAGGCAACTACAATGAGCAGTTCTTC.

The V call is TRBV11-2, the J call TRBJ1-4; possible D gene TRBD1, 5 bases. This CDR3 contains 12 residues. The V gene's germline CDR1 is SGHAT and CDR2 FQNNGV. Trimming pared 3 bases from V and 7 bases from J, leaving 6 bases between. CDR3 loop: CASSFGGEKLFF. The CDR3 DNA reads as TGTGCCAGCAGCTTCGGGGGTGAAAAACTGTTTTTT.

This clone has a handful of counts. This sequence joins TRBV28 and TRBJ2-3; the match to TRBD2 covers 12 bases. Germline CDR1 reads MDHEN; CDR2 reads SYDVKM. After removal of 2 bases from V and 2 bases from J, the junction contained 8 bases not matched to a gene. This CDR3 region has 18 residues. CDR3 DNA: TGTGCCAGCAGTTTACTAGGGACTAGCGGGTCCAACACAGATACGCAGTATTTT. Its translation: CASSLLGTSGSNTDTQYF.

The CDR3 protein is CASRGTRNTGELFF. For the CDR3, the DNA is TGTGCCAGCAGGGGGACTCGGAACACCGGGGAGCTGTTTTTT. The chain couples TRBV2 to TRBJ2-2, with D possibly being TRBD2 (6 bases). The CDR3 is 14 amino acids. Trimming left V 6 bases short and J 1 base short, with 9 bases between. Germline-derived CDR1 and CDR2 are SNHLY and FYNNEI.

V gene TRBV7-6 combines with J gene TRBJ2-3; 12 bases agree with TRBD2. Germline assignment: CDR1 SGHVS and CDR2 FNYEAQ. This CDR3 has 16 amino acids. V shed 4 bases and J 1 base; nucleotides not matched to a gene: 3. The CDR3 here is CASSSRTSGGTDTQYF. The CDR3 region has the DNA TGTGCCAGCAGCTCCCGGACTAGCGGGGGCACAGATACGCAGTATTTT.

The rearrangement uses TRBV14 and TRBJ2-1; the D is unclear. Per germline, CDR1 SGHDN and CDR2 FVKESK. Deletions cut 1 base from V and 0 bases from J, with 10 bases between. This CDR3 comprises 16 residues. CDR3 sequence reads: CASSQGMLSSYNEQFF. CDR3 sequence (DNA): TGTGCCAGCAGCCAAGGAATGTTGAGCTCCTACAATGAGCAGTTCTTC.

In nucleotides, the CDR3 is TGCGCCAGCAGCACCCCCGGGACTGTTCACTCTCCCTACAATGAGCAGTTCTTC. Translation gives CASSTPGTVHSPYNEQFF. The chain employs TRBV5-1 and TRBJ2-1, with D possibly matching TRBD2 (6 bases). CDR1 is SGHRS, CDR2 YFSETQ, per germline. V was pared by 4 bases and J by 2 bases, with 22 bases between. The CDR3 runs to 18 residues.

The V and J genes are TRBV4-1 and TRBJ2-7; tentatively, D is TRBD1 (6 bases). Germline CDR1 MGHRA, CDR2 YSYEKL. V lost 4 bases to trimming and J lost 2 bases, with 9 bases between them. The CDR3 sequence is 13 residues long. CDR3 sequence reads: CASSLRDTYEQYF. The CDR3 region has the DNA TGCGCCAGCAGCCTCCGGGACACCTACGAGCAGTACTTC.

The chain employs TRBV6-5 and TRBJ2-3, with unresolved D. Germline CDR1 is MNHEY and CDR2 is SVGAGI. With 2 bases removed from V and 4 bases from J, the gap between germline ends came to 7 bases. The CDR3 is 13 residues long. The CDR3 loop reads CASSYPYPDTQYF. The CDR3 DNA is TGTGCCAGCAGTTACCCCTACCCAGATACGCAGTATTTT.